The 25 T cell receptor beta chains below all came from one sample that was sequenced in a study of blood T cell repertoires in COVID-19. Produced via immunoSEQ multiplex PCR; TCRdb's table is partial and in-frame only. The sample has a few hundred thousand clones; around 87% are singletons. The source material was peripheral blood. These receptors all stem from a woman between 50 and 59 years old who had recovered from COVID-19.

This chain links TRBV24-1 with TRBJ1-1, with 7 bases identical to TRBD1. With V trimmed by 3 bases and J by 10 bases, 10 bases remained unmatched. Per germline, CDR1 KGHDR and CDR2 SFDVKD. This CDR3 contains 14 residues. The CDR3 is CATSDTGTVVGAFF. Written as DNA, the CDR3 is TGTGCCACCAGTGATACCGGGACAGTGGTTGGAGCTTTCTTT.

The genes are TRBV9 and TRBJ2-2; TRBD2 matches at 9 bases. Looked up from germline, CDR1 is SGDLS and CDR2 is YYNGEE. With V trimmed by 3 bases and J by 4 bases, 4 bases remained unmatched. This CDR3 has 15 amino acids. The CDR3 protein is CASSETSGVTGELFF. CDR3 nucleotides: TGTGCCAGCAGCGAGACTAGCGGAGTCACCGGGGAGCTGTTTTTT.

V is TRBV15 and J is TRBJ1-2; weak D call: TRBD1 (5 bases). This CDR3 comprises 13 residues. V gave up 1 base and J gave up 5 bases, with 8 bases separating them. Germline V CDR1 and CDR2: LNHNV, YYDKDF (reference sequence). CDR3 residues: CATSRGAGYGYTF. The CDR3 coding sequence is TGTGCCACCAGCAGAGGGGCAGGGTATGGCTACACCTTC. Supplemented by reference TRBV15 and TRBJ1-2, the full variable domain reads DAMVIQNPRYQVTQFGKPVTLSCSQTLNHNVMYWYQQKSSQAPKLLFHYYDKDFNNEADTPDNFQSRRPNTSFCFLDIRSPGLGDTAMYLCATSRGAGYGYTFGSGTRLTVV.

The chain recombines TRBV5-1 with TRBJ2-7, with TRBD1 identical over 9 bases. Germline CDR1 reads SGHRS; CDR2 reads YFSETQ. The CDR3 is 15 residues long. V shed 0 bases and J 5 bases; nucleotides not matched to a gene: 6. CDR3 residues: CASSLGTGELDEQYF. The CDR3 nucleotides are TGCGCCAGCAGCTTGGGGACAGGGGAGCTCGACGAGCAGTACTTC.

The rearrangement joins TRBV28 to TRBJ1-5, with D possibly being TRBD1 (6 bases). There are 17 residues in the CDR3. The V gene lost 8 bases and the J gene lost 0 bases, with 20 bases spanning the gap. Looked up from germline, CDR1 is MDHEN and CDR2 is SYDVKM. CDR3 bases: TGTGCCAGCGACAGGAGAGAGAACCGTTATAGCAATCAGCCCCAGCATTTT. This sequence encodes CASDRRENRYSNQPQHF.

The V call is TRBV27, the J call TRBJ1-1; no clear D. Germline values: CDR1 MNHEY, CDR2 SMNVEV (reference sequence). The V gene lost 6 bases and the J gene lost 3 bases, with 20 bases spanning the gap. The CDR3 covers 16 residues. For the CDR3, the DNA is TGTGCCAGCAGGCAATCTGGCGCACTATGGGACACTGAAGCTTTCTTT. Amino acids: CASRQSGALWDTEAFF.

This rearrangement joins TRBV19 to TRBJ1-4; D gene unclear. The CDR3 consists of 12 residues. V lost 3 bases, J lost 10 bases, and 9 bases lay in between. Germline V gene lookup returns CDR1 LNHDA and CDR2 SQIVND (reference sequence). This CDR3 reads CASSMAPGKLFF. Here the CDR3 DNA reads TGTGCCAGTAGTATGGCACCTGGAAAACTGTTTTTT.

This rearrangement joins TRBV11-3 to TRBJ2-7; weak D call: TRBD1 (5 bases). With 3 bases removed from V and 2 bases from J, the gap between germline ends came to 11 bases. The CDR3 contains 14 residues. Germline V CDR1 and CDR2: SGHNT, YENEEA. Here the CDR3 DNA reads TGTGCCAGCAGCTTGGGGCTAGGTGCCTACGAGCAGTACTTC. It translates to CASSLGLGAYEQYF.

This chain joins TRBV6-1 and TRBJ2-6, with D unclear. The germline V and J ends were trimmed by 4 bases and 0 bases, with 16 bases remaining between them. This CDR3 has 18 residues. In germline, CDR1 is MNHNS, CDR2 SASEGT. CDR3 region: CASSGIGVRNSGANVLTF. The CDR3 bases are TGTGCCAGCAGTGGAATTGGAGTGAGGAACTCTGGGGCCAACGTCCTGACTTTC.

This clone was picked up one time. V gene TRBV5-1 combines with J gene TRBJ1-2, with a tentative D call TRBD1 (5 bases). The germline V gene encodes CDR1 SGHRS and CDR2 YFSETQ. V shed 5 bases and J shed 1 base, with 12 bases lying between them. This CDR3 region has 14 residues. The CDR3 protein is CASRPQGNNYGYTF. CDR3 sequence (DNA): TGCGCCAGCAGGCCGCAGGGAAATAACTATGGCTACACCTTC.

This clone was counted only a few times. This chain joins TRBV9 and TRBJ2-7; no clear D. V dropped 1 base and J dropped 2 bases, with 7 bases sitting between them. There are 13 residues in the CDR3. CDR1 and CDR2 (germline): SGDLS, YYNGEE. Here the CDR3 reads CASSVSPTYEQYF. As DNA, the CDR3 is TGTGCCAGCAGCGTATCCCCTACCTACGAGCAGTACTTC.

The DNA of the CDR3 is TGTGCCAGCAGCTTGGCCGGGACAGGAAACTATGGCTACACCTTC. It is translated as CASSLAGTGNYGYTF. The rearrangement links TRBV5-8 to TRBJ1-2, with 8 bases that match TRBD1. Trimming took 0 bases from V and 2 from J; bases not matched to a gene: 3. The CDR3 runs 15 residues. Germline loops: CDR1 SGHTS, CDR2 YDEGEE. Combining the CDR3 with reference TRBV5-8 and TRBJ1-2 gives the whole variable domain EAGVTQSPTHLIKTRGQQATLRCSPISGHTSVYWYQQALGLGLQFLLWYDEGEERNRGNFPPRFSGRQFPNYSSELNVNALELEDSALYLCASSLAGTGNYGYTFGSGTRLTVV.

The chain employs TRBV6-5 and TRBJ1-3, with D possibly being TRBD1 (6 bases). The germline V gene encodes CDR1 MNHEY and CDR2 SVGAGI. The CDR3 is 15 residues long. With 6 bases removed from V and 1 base from J, the gap between germline ends came to 13 bases. CDR3 region: CASRVQGTSGNTIYF. The CDR3 nucleotides are TGTGCCAGCAGAGTACAGGGAACGTCTGGAAACACCATATATTTT.

V gene TRBV7-2 combines with J gene TRBJ1-2; perhaps TRBD1 as D (6 bases). Trimming took off 6 bases at V and 8 bases at J, with 25 bases between the two ends. This CDR3 is built from 16 residues. Germline CDR1 and CDR2: SGHTA and FQGNSA. CDR3 DNA sequence: TGTGCCAGCAGGCAGAGACAGGCAGGTACCAATAGCGGCTACACCTTC. Translation: CASRQRQAGTNSGYTF.

The V call is TRBV13, the J call TRBJ2-2; D might be TRBD1 (5 bases). The CDR3 is made up of 15 amino acids. V lost 6 bases and J 5 bases, leaving 16 bases between the germline ends. Germline CDR1 is PRHDT and CDR2 is FYEKMQ (reference sequence). CDR3 protein: CASSQKGVWTGELFF. CDR3 bases: TGTGCCAGCAGTCAAAAAGGGGTTTGGACCGGGGAGCTGTTTTTT.

The V gene is TRBV11-1, the J gene TRBJ2-2; 14 bases agree with TRBD2. CDR3 length equals 15 residues. V lost 6 bases to trimming and J lost 6 bases; unmatched junction nucleotides: 3. Germline assignment: CDR1 SGHAT and CDR2 FQDESV (reference sequence). CDR3 loop: CASRKTSGRAGELFF. For the CDR3, the DNA is TGTGCCAGCAGAAAGACTAGCGGGAGGGCCGGGGAGCTGTTTTTT.

V gene TRBV9 combines with J gene TRBJ1-6; 9 bases are shared with TRBD1. The ends lost 3 bases at V and 13 bases at J; junction bases unmatched: 5. The germline CDR1 and CDR2 sequences are SGDLS and YYNGEE. The CDR3 totals 13 residues. CDR3 protein: CASSAGDRAPLHF. CDR3 DNA: TGTGCCAGCAGCGCAGGGGACAGGGCTCCCCTCCACTTT.

The rearrangement links TRBV5-1 to TRBJ1-6, with D perhaps matching TRBD1 (5 bases). V was shortened by 0 bases and J by 7 bases, with 8 bases between the two germline ends. The CDR3 sequence is 14 residues long. Per germline, CDR1 SGHRS and CDR2 YFSETQ. The CDR3 nucleotides are TGCGCCAGCAGCTTGGATCAGGGAAATTCACCCCTCCACTTT. This codes for CASSLDQGNSPLHF.

This clone was recorded only once. V and J are TRBV14 and TRBJ1-4; TRBD1 matches at 7 bases. With 2 bases clipped from V and 6 bases from J, the junction kept 9 bases outside the gene matches. This CDR3 has 16 residues. CDR1 SGHDN and CDR2 FVKESK come from the germline V gene. The CDR3 nucleotides read TGTGCCAGCAGCCAACCGCGGGACAGAGGACATGAAAAACTGTTTTTT. Residues: CASSQPRDRGHEKLFF.

V and J are TRBV4-3 and TRBJ2-3; 11 positions match TRBD2. V gave up 8 bases and J gave up 5 bases; unmatched junction bases: 15. CDR1 and CDR2 from the germline V gene are LGHNA and YSLEER. This CDR3 contains 17 residues. The DNA of the CDR3 is TGCGCCAGCGGGAAAACACGCGGGCTAGCGGGGGGAGATACGCAGTATTTT. Its translation: CASGKTRGLAGGDTQYF.

The chain carries TRBV19 and TRBJ2-4, with D perhaps matching TRBD2 (6 bases). V lost 7 bases and J 6 bases, leaving 10 bases between the germline ends. Germline-derived CDR1 and CDR2 are LNHDA and SQIVND (reference sequence). The CDR3 covers 12 residues. DNA for the CDR3: TGTGCCAGTACCTCCGGGGGAAACATTCAGTACTTC. Its translation is CASTSGGNIQYF.

This clone occurred once. The V gene is TRBV5-1, the J gene TRBJ2-3; 14 bases are shared with TRBD2. The CDR3 runs 17 residues. After removal of 4 bases from V and 2 bases from J, the junction contained 6 bases not matched to a gene. The germline V gene encodes CDR1 SGHRS and CDR2 YFSETQ. The CDR3 sequence is CASSKTSGGAVTDTQYF. CDR3 sequence (DNA): TGCGCCAGCAGCAAGACTAGCGGGGGGGCCGTCACAGATACGCAGTATTTT.

The rearrangement joins TRBV5-1 to TRBJ2-1; TRBD2 matches at 7 bases. The CDR3 is 14 residues long. Losses at the gene ends were 6 bases for V and 8 bases for J; bases not matched to a gene: 11. In germline, CDR1 is SGHRS, CDR2 YFSETQ. This CDR3 reads CASKVGGSWYEQFF. The CDR3 region has the DNA TGCGCCAGCAAGGTGGGGGGGTCTTGGTATGAGCAGTTCTTC. Variable domain in full (rest from reference TRBV5-1 and TRBJ2-1): KAGVTQTPRYLIKTRGQQVTLSCSPISGHRSVSWYQQTPGQGLQFLFEYFSETQRNKGNFPGRFSGRQFSNSRSEMNVSTLELGDSALYLCASKVGGSWYEQFFGPGTRLTVL.

The rearrangement links TRBV20-1 to TRBJ1-2; TRBD1 is a possible D gene (6 bases). The CDR3 is 11 amino acids. From germline, CDR1 is DFQATT and CDR2 SNEGSKA (reference sequence). The CDR3 is CSDRYMLGYTF. As DNA, the CDR3 is TGCTCGGACAGATATATGTTGGGCTACACCTTC.

CDR3 region: CASRMTVYGYTF. The CDR3 DNA is TGTGCCAGCAGAATGACAGTTTATGGCTACACCTTC. The chain has TRBV6-5 and TRBJ1-2; D perhaps matches TRBD1 (5 bases). Trimming took 6 bases from V and 5 from J, leaving 10 bases between them. The CDR3 contains 12 residues. Per germline, CDR1 MNHEY and CDR2 SVGAGI.